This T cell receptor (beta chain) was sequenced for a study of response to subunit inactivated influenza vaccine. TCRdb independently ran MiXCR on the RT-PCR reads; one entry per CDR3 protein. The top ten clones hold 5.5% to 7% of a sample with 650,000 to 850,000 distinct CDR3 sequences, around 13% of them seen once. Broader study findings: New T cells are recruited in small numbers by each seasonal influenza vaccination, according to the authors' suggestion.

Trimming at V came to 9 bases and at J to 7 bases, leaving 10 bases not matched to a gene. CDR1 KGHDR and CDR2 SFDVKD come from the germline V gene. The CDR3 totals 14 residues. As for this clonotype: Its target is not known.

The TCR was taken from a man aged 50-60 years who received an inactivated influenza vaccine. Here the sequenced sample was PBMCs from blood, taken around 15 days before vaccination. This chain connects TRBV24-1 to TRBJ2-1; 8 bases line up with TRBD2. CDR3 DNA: TGTGCCACCGGGGGACTAGGGGTGAAAAATGAGCAGTTCTTC. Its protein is CATGGLGVKNEQFF.